One and the same sample provided the 32 T cell receptor beta chains below, sequenced in a study of blood T cell repertoires in COVID-19. Assay: immunoSEQ multiplex PCR; the TCRdb copy retains only in-frame clones and omits some. Of approximately 100,000 clones listed, approximately 80% are singletons. Material: peripheral blood. The receptor set was obtained from a human donor in a cohort sampled during active COVID-19.

The CDR3 DNA reads TGCAGCGTTGGTACAGGGGGGTTGGCCATTCAGTACTTC. This sequence encodes CSVGTGGLAIQYF. This sequence joins TRBV29-1 and TRBJ2-4; 8 bases line up with TRBD1. The CDR3 is 13 amino acids. CDR1 SQVTM and CDR2 ANQGSEA come from the germline V gene. With V trimmed by 4 bases and J by 9 bases, 8 bases remained unmatched.

The V and J genes are TRBV27 and TRBJ1-1; no clear D. This CDR3 comprises 13 residues. Looked up from germline, CDR1 is MNHEY and CDR2 is SMNVEV (reference sequence). The V end lost 5 bases, the J end lost 2 bases, and 9 bases lay between the germline ends. CDR3 sequence (DNA): TGTGCCAGCAGTAACAGCCAAAACACTGAAGCTTTCTTT. It specifies CASSNSQNTEAFF.

The chain uses TRBV9 and TRBJ2-7; maybe TRBD1 (5 bases). The CDR3 length is 15 residues. CDR1 SGDLS and CDR2 YYNGEE come from the germline V gene. Trimming removed 0 bases at V and 2 bases at J, with 12 bases between. The CDR3 sequence: CASSVEVGATYEQYF. The CDR3 nucleotides read TGTGCCAGCAGCGTAGAGGTAGGGGCGACCTACGAGCAGTACTTC.

The chain combines TRBV3-1 (or the pseudogene TRBV3-2) with TRBJ1-1; 7 bases are a match to TRBD1. Germline CDR1 reads LGHDT; CDR2 reads YNNKEL (reference sequence). V lost 5 bases and J lost 1; bases outside the gene matches: 4. CDR3 size: 14 residues. CDR3 residues: CASSARDRNTEAFF. The CDR3 DNA reads TGTGCCAGCAGCGCCCGGGACAGGAACACTGAAGCTTTCTTT.

V usage is TRBV5-1 and J usage is TRBJ2-7; the match to TRBD2 covers 12 bases. Germline V gene data show CDR1 as SGHRS and CDR2 as YFSETQ. This CDR3 has 17 residues. The ends lost 0 bases at V and 6 bases at J; junction bases unmatched: 10. In DNA, the CDR3 is TGCGCCAGCAGCTTGGGGCCACTAGCGGGAGGAGCCCTCGAGCAGTACTTC. Translating gives CASSLGPLAGGALEQYF.

J is TRBJ1-2 and V is TRBV4-3, with TRBD1 identical over 9 bases. CDR1 and CDR2 from the germline V gene are LGHNA and YSLEER. The CDR3 covers 14 residues. The V gene end was trimmed by 4 bases and the J gene end by 8 bases; junction bases not matched to a gene: 8. CDR3 sequence (DNA): TGCGCCAGCAGCCGCAGACAGGGGGTTGTAGGCTACACCTTC. Amino acids: CASSRRQGVVGYTF.

J is TRBJ1-5 and V is TRBV19; weak D call: TRBD1 (5 bases). V gave up 6 bases and J gave up 0 bases, with 12 bases separating them. CDR3 length: 15 residues. Germline V gene lookup returns CDR1 LNHDA and CDR2 SQIVND (reference sequence). Written as DNA, the CDR3 is TGTGCCAGTAGCGAGACAGCAGCTAGCAATCAGCCCCAGCATTTT. It translates to CASSETAASNQPQHF.

The chain has TRBV19 and TRBJ2-1, with D possibly matching TRBD1 (5 bases). The V gene lost 7 bases and the J gene lost 1 base, with 5 bases spanning the gap. The CDR3 totals 12 residues. In germline, CDR1 is LNHDA, CDR2 SQIVND (reference sequence). In nucleotides, the CDR3 is TGTGCCAGTAAGGGGTCCTACAATGAGCAGTTCTTC. It codes for CASKGSYNEQFF.

The chain is built from TRBV7-9 and TRBJ1-1; 8 bases line up with TRBD1. With 1 base clipped from V and 5 bases from J, the junction kept 6 bases outside the gene matches. The CDR3 extends over 15 amino acids. In germline, CDR1 is SEHNR, CDR2 FQNEAQ (reference sequence). Written as DNA, the CDR3 is TGTGCCAGCAGCTTAGGACAGGGGACACGTACTGAAGCTTTCTTT. Residues: CASSLGQGTRTEAFF. The complete variable domain, with remaining parts taken from reference TRBV7-9 and TRBJ1-1, reads DTGVSQNPRHKITKRGQNVTFRCDPISEHNRLYWYRQTLGQGPEFLTYFQNEAQLEKSRLLSDRFSAERPKGSFSTLEIQRTEQGDSAMYLCASSLGQGTRTEAFFGQGTRLTVV.

The J gene is TRBJ1-1, the V gene TRBV20-1; D is ambiguous. Germline CDR1 reads DFQATT; CDR2 reads SNEGSKA (reference sequence). The CDR3 runs to 11 residues. Trimming shortened V by 6 bases and J by 5 bases, and 10 bases separated the two germline ends. The CDR3 spells CSAPLGTEAFF. The CDR3 DNA sequence: TGCAGTGCACCCCTCGGGACTGAAGCTTTCTTT.

The rearrangement uses TRBV6-5 and TRBJ2-1; D is perhaps TRBD2 (5 bases). This CDR3 spans 12 amino acids. V lost 6 bases and J lost 10, with 13 bases in between. CDR1 is MNHEY and CDR2 is SVGAGI in the germline V gene. CDR3 in amino acids: CASSKTTGEQFF. The CDR3 DNA is TGTGCCAGCAGCAAAACGACGGGAGAGCAGTTCTTC.

The chain links TRBV18 to TRBJ2-7, with 9 bases aligning to TRBD1. With V trimmed by 3 bases and J by 0 bases, 3 bases remained unmatched. Germline values: CDR1 KGHSH, CDR2 LQKENI. The CDR3 extends over 15 amino acids. The CDR3 loop reads CASSPPDRGSYEQYF. In DNA, the CDR3 is TGTGCCAGCTCACCCCCGGACAGGGGCTCCTACGAGCAGTACTTC.

The rearrangement joins TRBV6-2 or TRBV6-3 to TRBJ1-4; D remains unclear. Trimming shortened V by 3 bases and J by 0 bases, and 5 bases separated the two germline ends. CDR1 is MNHEY and CDR2 is SVGEGT in the germline V gene. The CDR3 sequence is 14 residues long. Here the CDR3 DNA reads TGTGCCAGCAGTTATACTTCAACTAATGAAAAACTGTTTTTT. This translates into CASSYTSTNEKLFF.

The gene calls are TRBV19 and TRBJ2-1; 11 bases map to TRBD2. J lost 11 bases, V lost 4 bases, and 10 bases had no gene match. The CDR3 consists of 15 residues. Germline loops: CDR1 LNHDA, CDR2 SQIVND (reference sequence). This CDR3 is CASSTGTSGPGKQFF. Written as DNA, the CDR3 is TGTGCCAGTAGTACCGGGACTAGCGGACCTGGGAAGCAGTTCTTC.

V gene TRBV6-5 combines with J gene TRBJ1-2; TRBD1 agrees at 7 bases. The germline V gene encodes CDR1 MNHEY and CDR2 SVGAGI. CDR3 length equals 15 residues. The V gene end was trimmed by 4 bases and the J gene end by 6 bases; junction bases not matched to a gene: 11. The CDR3 spells CASSFSGQATNGYTF. CDR3 sequence (DNA): TGTGCCAGCAGTTTCTCTGGACAGGCGACGAATGGCTACACCTTC.

This clone has more than one count but fewer than ten. The gene calls are TRBV7-2 and TRBJ1-5, with TRBD1 matching 7 bases. The germline V gene encodes CDR1 SGHTA and CDR2 FQGNSA. J was trimmed by 7 bases and V by 11 bases; bases with no gene match: 5. This CDR3 has 11 residues. The CDR3 protein is CADQGGQPQHF. The CDR3 nucleotides are TGTGCCGACCAAGGGGGCCAGCCCCAGCATTTT.

V gene TRBV9 combines with J gene TRBJ2-7; 8 bases are a match to TRBD2. Losses at the gene ends were 2 bases for V and 3 bases for J; bases not matched to a gene: 4. The CDR3 covers 14 residues. Germline CDR1 and CDR2: SGDLS and YYNGEE. The CDR3 is CASSVGSGSYEQYF. The CDR3, as DNA: TGTGCCAGCAGCGTCGGGAGCGGGAGCTACGAGCAGTACTTC.

This clone was seen once. The chain links TRBV7-6 to TRBJ2-1, with TRBD1 as a possible D gene (5 bases). Trimming pared 0 bases from V and 4 bases from J, leaving 7 bases between. Germline V gene lookup returns CDR1 SGHVS and CDR2 FNYEAQ. The CDR3 totals 14 residues. The CDR3 reads CASSLAKGYNEQFF. Written as DNA, the CDR3 is TGTGCCAGCAGCTTAGCGAAGGGGTACAATGAGCAGTTCTTC.

The chain employs TRBV4-1 and TRBJ1-6; TRBD1 matches at 8 bases. The trim removed 0 bases at V and 6 bases at J, leaving 4 bases unmatched. The CDR3 spans 16 residues. Per germline, CDR1 MGHRA and CDR2 YSYEKL. The CDR3 coding sequence is TGCGCCAGCAGCCAAGATCAGGGGGCCGGTAATTCACCCCTCCACTTT. Translation: CASSQDQGAGNSPLHF.

The chain carries TRBV29-1 and TRBJ2-7; TRBD2 agrees at 10 bases. Germline assignment: CDR1 SQVTM and CDR2 ANQGSEA. V shed 5 bases, J shed 7 bases, and the junction held 8 bases outside the gene matches. This CDR3 spans 13 amino acids. CDR3 residues: CSVSAGGFGEQYF. The DNA of the CDR3 is TGCAGCGTTTCAGCGGGGGGGTTCGGGGAGCAGTACTTC.

The sample holds one count of this clone. The chain is built from TRBV28 and TRBJ2-7, with TRBD1 identical over 7 bases. Germline CDR1 and CDR2: MDHEN and SYDVKM. The junction had 7 bases not matched to a gene; V was cut back by 4 bases and J by 4 bases. CDR3 length: 14 amino acids. In nucleotides, the CDR3 is TGTGCCAGCAGTTGGACAGGTCCCGGTTACGAGCAGTACTTC. Amino acid sequence: CASSWTGPGYEQYF.

The CDR3 loop reads CASSMPGLGPTGELFF. The DNA for the CDR3 is TGTGCCAGCAGCATGCCGGGACTTGGGCCCACCGGGGAGCTGTTTTTT. The chain combines TRBV7-2 with TRBJ2-2; possibly TRBD2 for D (6 bases). The length of the CDR3 is 16 residues. CDR1 SGHTA and CDR2 FQGNSA come from the germline V gene. The V and J ends lost 5 bases and 4 bases respectively, with 17 bases between them.

This clone has just one count. V and J are TRBV5-8 and TRBJ2-1; D possibly corresponds to TRBD2 (7 bases). CDR1 is SGHTS and CDR2 is YDEGEE in the germline V gene. The V end lost 3 bases, the J end lost 4 bases, and 23 bases lay between the germline ends. The CDR3 is 18 amino acids. The CDR3 sequence: CASSSTLGSAGAYNEQFF. The DNA for the CDR3 is TGTGCCAGCAGCTCCACTCTGGGGAGCGCGGGGGCTTACAATGAGCAGTTCTTC.

The chain combines TRBV12-5 with TRBJ2-1; D might be TRBD1 (5 bases). The CDR3 extends over 15 amino acids. CDR1 is LGHNT, CDR2 FRNRAP, per germline. V gave up 1 base and J gave up 6 bases, with 13 bases separating them. The CDR3 sequence is CASGLGDSFFNEQFF. For the CDR3, the DNA is TGTGCTAGTGGTTTGGGAGACAGTTTCTTCAATGAGCAGTTCTTC.

The chain has TRBV5-6 and TRBJ2-1; 12 nucleotides match TRBD1. V was clipped by 1 base and J by 8 bases; unmatched bases: 13. This CDR3 region has 18 residues. Germline CDR1 reads SGHDT; CDR2 reads YYEEEE. The CDR3 spells CASSLRDRGLLRGHEQFF. The DNA of the CDR3 is TGTGCCAGCAGCTTGAGGGACAGGGGGCTTCTGAGAGGACATGAGCAGTTCTTC.

The chain combines TRBV18 with TRBJ2-7; 8 nucleotides match TRBD1. CDR1 is KGHSH, CDR2 LQKENI, per germline. The CDR3 loop spans 16 amino acids. J gave up 6 bases and V 3 bases, and 13 bases lay outside the gene matches. The CDR3 DNA reads as TGTGCCAGCTCACCGCTTGAGAGGACAGGGTCTGCCGAGCAGTACTTC. Its translation: CASSPLERTGSAEQYF.

The chain links TRBV7-9 to TRBJ2-5, with D possibly TRBD2 on 7 matching bases. The CDR3 has 14 amino acids. V lost 7 bases, J lost 4 bases, and 16 bases lay in between. Germline V CDR1 and CDR2: SEHNR, FQNEAQ (reference sequence). The CDR3 DNA reads as TGTGCCAGCACCCTACGGGGGGCAGGAGAGACCCAGTACTTC. The encoded protein is CASTLRGAGETQYF. The whole variable domain, filled in from reference TRBV7-9 and TRBJ2-5, reads DTGVSQNPRHKITKRGQNVTFRCDPISEHNRLYWYRQTLGQGPEFLTYFQNEAQLEKSRLLSDRFSAERPKGSFSTLEIQRTEQGDSAMYLCASTLRGAGETQYFGPGTRLLVL.

This chain's CDR3 is CASSEDWQTNEKLFF. The CDR3 nucleotides read TGTGCCAGCAGTGAAGACTGGCAGACAAATGAAAAACTGTTTTTT. The chain carries TRBV2 and TRBJ1-4; D ambiguous. V shed 1 base and J shed 5 bases, with 11 bases lying between them. The CDR3 consists of 15 residues. Germline V gene lookup returns CDR1 SNHLY and CDR2 FYNNEI. The entire variable domain, with the rest obtained from reference TRBV2 and TRBJ1-4, is as follows: EPEVTQTPSHQVTQMGQEVILRCVPISNHLYFYWYRQILGQKVEFLVSFYNNEISEKSEIFDDQFSVERPDGSNFTLKIRSTKLEDSAMYFCASSEDWQTNEKLFFGSGTQLSVL.

The rearrangement links TRBV7-2 to TRBJ1-3; 7 nucleotides agree with TRBD1. Germline CDR1 is SGHTA and CDR2 is FQGNSA. The CDR3 extends over 16 amino acids. Unmatched junction bases numbered 7, after V lost 5 bases and J lost 0 bases. The CDR3 sequence is CASSTSGGISGNTIYF. The CDR3 DNA reads as TGTGCCAGCAGCACATCAGGGGGAATCTCTGGAAACACCATATATTTT.

The chain links TRBV18 to TRBJ2-5; D is perhaps TRBD2 (5 bases). The V gene lost 3 bases and the J gene lost 4 bases, with 9 bases spanning the gap. CDR1 is KGHSH and CDR2 is LQKENI in the germline V gene. The CDR3 covers 13 residues. This CDR3 reads CASSPTGSETQYF. For the CDR3, the DNA is TGTGCCAGCTCACCTACGGGATCAGAGACCCAGTACTTC.

The chain recombines TRBV6-2 or TRBV6-3 with TRBJ2-7, with TRBD2 as a possible D gene (6 bases). The CDR3 contains 16 residues. The V and J ends lost 0 bases and 0 bases respectively, with 12 bases between them. CDR1 and CDR2 (germline): MNHEY, SVGEGT. CDR3 loop: CASSYSTGEASYEQYF. The CDR3 region has the DNA TGTGCCAGCAGTTACTCGACCGGGGAGGCCTCCTACGAGCAGTACTTC.

The CDR3 nucleotides read TGTGCCAGCAGAAGGACAGGGATCCTCTACGAGCAGTACTTC. This gives the protein CASRRTGILYEQYF. The chain joins TRBV28 to TRBJ2-7; 8 positions agree with TRBD1. Trimming at V came to 6 bases and at J to 3 bases, leaving 7 bases not matched to a gene. Looked up from germline, CDR1 is MDHEN and CDR2 is SYDVKM. The CDR3 contains 14 residues.